Listed here are 25 T cell receptor beta chains from one sample, sequenced in a study of T cell clones after liver transplantation. Profiling relied on immunoSEQ multiplex PCR, and the TCRdb table lists in-frame clones only, not all of them. Among 12,000 to 15,000 clones listed, approximately 77% were seen once. Specimen: CD8+ T cells from blood, collected around 50 months after liver transplant. These receptors were collected from a human patient who received a liver transplant. Some T cells may trace back to the graft donor.

The V gene is TRBV5-5, the J gene TRBJ2-1; TRBD2 agrees at 9 bases. This CDR3 is 14 amino acids long. The germline V gene encodes CDR1 SGHKS and CDR2 YYEKEE (reference sequence). The trim removed 3 bases at V and 2 bases at J, leaving 0 bases unmatched. DNA of the CDR3: TGTGCCAGCAGCTCTAGCGGGACCTACAATGAGCAGTTCTTC. Translated, it gives CASSSSGTYNEQFF.

CDR3 bases: TGTGCCAGCAGTGAAGATGGGTCAGCTGGAAACACCATATATTTT. It yields the protein CASSEDGSAGNTIYF. The V and J genes are TRBV2 and TRBJ1-3, with D unclear. Trimming shortened V by 1 base and J by 2 bases, and 9 bases separated the two germline ends. CDR1 is SNHLY and CDR2 is FYNNEI in the germline V gene. CDR3 size: 15 residues. Based on the CDR3 plus reference TRBV2 and TRBJ1-3, the full variable domain is EPEVTQTPSHQVTQMGQEVILRCVPISNHLYFYWYRQILGQKVEFLVSFYNNEISEKSEIFDDQFSVERPDGSNFTLKIRSTKLEDSAMYFCASSEDGSAGNTIYFGEGSWLTVV.

The V call is TRBV30, the J call TRBJ1-4, with a possible D match to TRBD1 (6 bases). The CDR3 is 15 amino acids. Trimming removed 5 bases at V and 4 bases at J, with 17 bases between. Germline V lookup: CDR1 GTSNPN, CDR2 SVGIG (reference sequence). In DNA form, the CDR3 reads TGTGCCTGGGCCCCAGGGGCGGTATTTAATGAAAAACTGTTTTTT. It yields the protein CAWAPGAVFNEKLFF.

V is TRBV19 and J is TRBJ1-3, with D possibly being TRBD1 (5 bases). From germline, CDR1 is LNHDA and CDR2 SQIVND (reference sequence). Trimming cost V 6 bases and J 3 bases, with 15 bases left between them. The CDR3 extends over 15 amino acids. The CDR3, as DNA: TGTGCCAGTAGATCGGACAATTATGGTGGAAACACCATATATTTT. It specifies CASRSDNYGGNTIYF.

The rearrangement links TRBV7-8 to TRBJ2-7; tentatively, D is TRBD2 (6 bases). Germline CDR1 is SGHVS and CDR2 is FQNEAQ. V was trimmed by 5 bases and J by 5 bases, leaving 16 bases between them. The CDR3 extends over 14 amino acids. The CDR3 is CASSIDAGGDEQYF. In nucleotides, the CDR3 is TGTGCCAGCAGCATCGACGCCGGAGGGGACGAGCAGTACTTC.

The rearrangement uses TRBV6-1 and TRBJ2-3, with 11 bases that match TRBD1. Germline trimming cut 1 base from V and 4 bases from J; bases unmatched to any gene: 1. The CDR3 totals 15 residues. Germline CDR1 is MNHNS and CDR2 is SASEGT. CDR3 nucleotide sequence: TGTGCCAGCAGTGAAGGGACAGGGGGCGCAGATACGCAGTATTTT. This codes for CASSEGTGGADTQYF.

The rearrangement links TRBV25-1 to TRBJ1-4; 9 nucleotides line up with TRBD1. The CDR3 has 17 amino acids. Germline CDR1 is MGHDK and CDR2 is SYGVNS. V dropped 4 bases and J dropped 0; count of bases not matched to a gene: 6. CDR3 coding DNA: TGTGCCAGCAGTGCCTACAGGGGGCCTGCAACTAATGAAAAACTGTTTTTT. Its protein product is CASSAYRGPATNEKLFF. The full variable domain, its missing parts supplied by reference TRBV25-1 and TRBJ1-4, is EADIYQTPRYLVIGTGKKITLECSQTMGHDKMYWYQQDPGMELHLIHYSYGVNSTEKGDLSSESTVSRIRTEHFPLTLESARPSHTSQYLCASSAYRGPATNEKLFFGSGTQLSVL.

This clone appeared a few times. The gene calls are TRBV7-3 and TRBJ2-1; D might be TRBD2 (6 bases). Trimming removed 5 bases from V and 6 bases from J, with 11 bases in between. Germline loops: CDR1 SGHTA, CDR2 FQGTGA. The CDR3 is 13 amino acids. The CDR3 here is CASSKAGRNEQFF. For the CDR3, the DNA is TGTGCCAGCAGCAAAGCGGGCCGCAATGAGCAGTTCTTC.

The genes are TRBV5-5 and TRBJ2-5; D perhaps matches TRBD1 (6 bases). The V end was cut by 0 bases, the J end by 2 bases, with 17 bases between. CDR1 SGHKS and CDR2 YYEKEE come from the germline V gene (reference sequence). The CDR3 totals 17 residues. The CDR3 nucleotides are TGTGCCAGCAGCTTGGATAACGGTAGGGGGTTGCAAGAGACCCAGTACTTC. This gives the protein CASSLDNGRGLQETQYF.

The genes are TRBV29-1 and TRBJ2-1; 7 positions match TRBD2. In germline, CDR1 is SQVTM, CDR2 ANQGSEA. This CDR3 is built from 13 residues. With V trimmed by 3 bases and J by 4 bases, 3 bases remained unmatched. The CDR3: CSVEVGGYNEQFF. The CDR3 DNA sequence: TGCAGCGTTGAGGTGGGGGGGTACAATGAGCAGTTCTTC.

The V and J genes are TRBV7-3 and TRBJ2-7; TRBD2 agrees at 11 bases. V lost 5 bases, J lost 3 bases, and 6 bases stayed unmatched. Per germline, CDR1 SGHTA and CDR2 FQGTGA. The CDR3 totals 15 residues. The CDR3 spells CASSTLAGGHYEQYF. The CDR3, as DNA: TGTGCCAGCAGCACCTTAGCGGGAGGGCACTACGAGCAGTACTTC.

The V gene is TRBV7-3, the J gene TRBJ1-1; D gene unclear. Germline CDR1 and CDR2: SGHTA and FQGTGA. The CDR3 has 14 amino acids. V was pared by 5 bases and J by 1 base, with 11 bases between. CDR3 nucleotides: TGTGCCAGCAGCCAAGAACTGCCGAACACTGAAGCTTTCTTT. This encodes CASSQELPNTEAFF. The variable domain in full, completed from reference TRBV7-3 and TRBJ1-1, reads GAGVSQTPSNKVTEKGKYVELRCDPISGHTALYWYRQSLGQGPEFLIYFQGTGAADDSGLPNDRFFAVRPEGSVSTLKIQRTERGDSAVYLCASSQELPNTEAFFGQGTRLTVV.

The rearrangement links TRBV18 to TRBJ2-4; the match to TRBD1 covers 7 bases. CDR1 is KGHSH and CDR2 is LQKENI in the germline V gene. This CDR3 is built from 17 residues. V shed 3 bases and J 0 bases; nucleotides not matched to a gene: 8. CDR3 sequence: CASSPATGIVAKNIQYF. In nucleotides, the CDR3 is TGTGCCAGCTCACCGGCGACAGGGATAGTAGCCAAAAACATTCAGTACTTC.

This chain connects TRBV5-4 to TRBJ2-7, with 9 bases matching TRBD2. The CDR3 sequence is 16 residues long. The germline gives CDR1 SGHNT, CDR2 YYREEE (reference sequence). Germline trimming cut 2 bases from V and 6 bases from J; bases unmatched to any gene: 12. The CDR3 nucleotides are TGTGCCAGCAGCTTTCGTGATGGCGGGGGGGCCTCCGAGCAGTACTTC. Translated, it gives CASSFRDGGGASEQYF.

The CDR3 region has the DNA TGTGCCAGCAGTCTCCTCGGTGGGAGCCCGACGGATGAGCAGTTCTTC. Its translation: CASSLLGGSPTDEQFF. J is TRBJ2-1 and V is TRBV7-9; D possibly corresponds to TRBD2 (5 bases). The germline V gene has CDR1 SEHNR and CDR2 FQNEAQ (reference sequence). V was trimmed by 6 bases and J by 8 bases, leaving 23 bases between them. The CDR3 covers 16 residues.

This clone has a single count. V and J are TRBV5-5 and TRBJ2-1; 9 bases are a match to TRBD2. CDR1 and CDR2 (germline): SGHKS, YYEKEE (reference sequence). Trimming at V came to 3 bases and at J to 8 bases, leaving 9 bases not matched to a gene. The CDR3 contains 15 residues. This CDR3 reads CASSYPTSGGDEQFF. CDR3 nucleotide sequence: TGTGCCAGCAGCTACCCGACTAGCGGAGGCGATGAGCAGTTCTTC.

J is TRBJ1-4 and V is TRBV27; D is ambiguous. Trimming took 6 bases from V and 0 from J, leaving 11 bases between them. The germline gives CDR1 MNHEY, CDR2 SMNVEV (reference sequence). CDR3 size: 15 residues. The CDR3 reads CASRPAGATNEKLFF. CDR3 DNA: TGTGCCAGCAGACCTGCCGGGGCAACTAATGAAAAACTGTTTTTT.

The chain recombines TRBV7-9 with TRBJ2-6; TRBD1 matches 8 bases. Losses at the gene ends were 2 bases for V and 0 bases for J; bases not matched to a gene: 6. The CDR3 spans 18 residues. Germline assignment: CDR1 SEHNR and CDR2 FQNEAQ (reference sequence). The CDR3 coding sequence is TGTGCCAGCAGCTTATCCCAAACAGGGGGCTCTGGGGCCAACGTCCTGACTTTC. This sequence encodes CASSLSQTGGSGANVLTF.

This rearrangement joins TRBV25-1 to TRBJ2-7, with D hard to call. There are 11 residues in the CDR3. Trimming cost V 6 bases and J 3 bases, with 6 bases left between them. Germline V CDR1 and CDR2: MGHDK, SYGVNS. The CDR3 DNA reads TGTGCCAGCAGGGCCCGCTACGAGCAGTACTTC. Translation: CASRARYEQYF.

By its share, this clone is large (0.1 to 1%). The J gene is TRBJ1-5, the V gene TRBV19; TRBD1 matches at 12 bases. Germline CDR1 reads LNHDA; CDR2 reads SQIVND (reference sequence). The CDR3 runs to 15 residues. The V segment lost 6 bases and the J segment 6 bases; nucleotides outside the gene matches: 6. The CDR3 DNA reads TGTGCCAGTAGACCGGGACAGGGGGCATTTCAGCCCCAGCATTTT. This translates into CASRPGQGAFQPQHF.

This chain connects TRBV9 to TRBJ1-1, with unresolved D. Trimming pared 3 bases from V and 0 bases from J, leaving 12 bases between. The CDR3 runs to 15 residues. Germline V gene data show CDR1 as SGDLS and CDR2 as YYNGEE. DNA for the CDR3: TGTGCCAGCAGCGACTTTGACAAAATGAACACTGAAGCTTTCTTT. Encoded protein: CASSDFDKMNTEAFF. Looking up the rest from reference TRBV9 and TRBJ1-1 gives the full variable domain: DSGVTQTPKHLITATGQRVTLRCSPRSGDLSVYWYQQSLDQGLQFLIQYYNGEERAKGNILERFSAQQFPDLHSELNLSSLELGDSALYFCASSDFDKMNTEAFFGQGTRLTVV.

This clone was observed once. This rearrangement joins TRBV2 to TRBJ2-5, with TRBD2 matching 8 bases. Germline CDR1 reads SNHLY; CDR2 reads FYNNEI. With 2 bases clipped from V and 9 bases from J, the junction kept 11 bases outside the gene matches. This CDR3 is 15 amino acids long. CDR3 in amino acids: CASSELSGRREAQYF. DNA of the CDR3: TGTGCCAGCAGTGAACTCTCCGGGAGGCGGGAGGCCCAGTACTTC.

CDR3 sequence: CASSRGGQGDGYTF. CDR3 nucleotides: TGTGCCAGCTCCCGCGGGGGACAGGGAGATGGCTACACCTTC. The V and J genes are TRBV18 and TRBJ1-2; 9 bases fit TRBD1. The CDR3 is 14 amino acids. The V segment lost 6 bases and the J segment 6 bases; nucleotides outside the gene matches: 8. Germline CDR1 KGHSH, CDR2 LQKENI.

About this clone: This likely came from a read error, as a far larger clone is one base away. The sample has other DNA sequences that encode this CDR3 too. V gene TRBV7-9 combines with J gene TRBJ2-7; 9 bases line up with TRBD2. This CDR3 region has 15 residues. V dropped 0 bases and J dropped 4; count of bases not matched to a gene: 4. Looked up from germline, CDR1 is SEHNR and CDR2 is FQNEAQ (reference sequence). The CDR3 DNA reads as TGTGCCAGCAGCTTAGCTCTAGCGGGGTGGTACGAGCAGTACTTC. This translates into CASSLALAGWYEQYF.

The V gene is TRBV4-2, the J gene TRBJ1-1, with a possible D match to TRBD1 (5 bases). There are 16 residues in the CDR3. V was clipped by 3 bases and J by 5 bases, with 19 bases between them. The germline V gene has CDR1 LGHNA and CDR2 YNFKEQ. CDR3 sequence reads: CASSHARGGGSTEAFF. The CDR3 DNA follows: TGTGCCAGCAGCCACGCTCGCGGGGGGGGAAGTACTGAAGCTTTCTTT.